The present T cell receptor beta chain was sequenced within a study of OX40 agonist ivuxolimab in advanced cancers. Background on the whole study: Ivuxolimab was an agonistic, fully human IgG2 monoclonal antibody directed against OX40 (CD134), a costimulatory receptor. Intravenous ivuxolimab was administered to patients every 2 weeks at six dose levels: 0.01, 0.1, 0.3, 1.5, 3 and 10 mg/kg. Among the approximately 54 dose-escalation patients, about 19 had hepatocellular carcinoma, some 15 melanoma, 9 renal cell carcinoma and 9 head and neck cancer. In the dose-escalation cohort, approximately 82% of patients were male, and the mean age was approximately 60 years with a range of about 23 to 79. Prior anti-PD-1, anti-PD-L1 or anti-CTLA-4 therapy was permitted, and checkpoint inhibitors had been received by 40% to 50% of dose-escalation patients. Three dose-escalation patients achieved partial responses, one with hepatocellular carcinoma and two with cutaneous melanoma. The purpose of peripheral TCRbeta sequencing was to test whether ivuxolimab changed TCR sequence diversity and led to clonal T-cell expansion. The paper describes the monotherapy dose-escalation part (N of about 50 patients) of the phase I trial of ivuxolimab. The paper as a whole reports these results and caveats: At doses of 0.1 to 3.0 mg/kg, clonal expansion of both CD4+ and CD8+ T cells in blood was seen between baseline and week 6. After ivuxolimab, expanded clones were on average more numerous among CD8+ T cells than among CD4+ T cells. Antigen specificity was not determined for the clonally expanded peripheral T cells. Low levels of normalized T-cell clonal expansion were also seen in some patients who did not respond. In partial responders in the 0.1-3.0 mg/kg groups, normalized peripheral clonal expansion was found to be among the lowest, especially among CD8+ T cells.

The germline V gene gives CDR1 as MRHNA and CDR2 as SNTAGT. CDR3 length: 13 amino acids, cysteine to phenylalanine. Kept here is only the CDR3 DNA, which spans 39 bases and is read in frame from base 1. Compared with germline, V lacks 6 bases and J lacks 8 bases; bases without a gene match: 7. Notes on this clone: This clone's antigen is unknown. No quality values exist for individual bases; no much larger clone is one base distant.

Genomic DNA was extracted from sorted cells for sequencing of the TCRbeta CDR3 region. The immunoSEQ Assay was used for sequencing of TCRbeta CDR3 regions. This is the immuneACCESS table as TCRdb keeps it, with only in-frame sequences that have V and J called. A part of the clones is gone; compared with another copy, unresolved V genes explain less than half, and the rest is unexplained. This sample lists about 78,000 clones; 80% to 90% were detected once. The ten largest clones represent less than 0.25% of the sample. The trial excluded patients who had a history of autoimmune disease or were on systemic immunosuppression. Peripheral blood for TCR sequencing was collected from all dose cohorts at baseline, on cycle 4 day 1, and on cycle 7 day 1. Samples came from an open-label, multicenter, first-in-human phase I dose-escalation trial of ivuxolimab. Adults with locally advanced or metastatic head and neck squamous cell, hepatocellular, melanoma or renal cell carcinoma were enrolled in the trial. Before TCR sequencing, CD4+ and CD8+ T cells were separately sorted from peripheral blood.

Material: CD4+ or CD8+ T cells sorted from blood, obtained in a trial of the OX40 agonist ivuxolimab. This TCR was sampled from an adult with an advanced solid tumor such as melanoma, head and neck, liver or kidney cancer. The sequence joins TRBV6-4 to TRBJ1-2, and TRBD1 aligns with 9 junction nucleotides. The sequenced DNA is TGTGCCAGCAGCGAACAGGGGGCCGGAGGCTACACCTTC. It codes for CASSEQGAGGYTF.